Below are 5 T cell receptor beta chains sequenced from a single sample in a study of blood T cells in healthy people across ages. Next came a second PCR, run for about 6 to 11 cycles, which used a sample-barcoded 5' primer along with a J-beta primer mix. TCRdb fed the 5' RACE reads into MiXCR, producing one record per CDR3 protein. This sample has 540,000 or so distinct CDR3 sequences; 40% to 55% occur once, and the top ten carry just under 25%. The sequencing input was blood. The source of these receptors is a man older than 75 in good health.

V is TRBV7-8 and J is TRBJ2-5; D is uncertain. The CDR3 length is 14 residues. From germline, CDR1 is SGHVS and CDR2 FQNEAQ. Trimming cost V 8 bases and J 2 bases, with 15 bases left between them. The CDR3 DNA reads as TGTGCCAGCCACCTGACTGGGCCGCAAGAGACCCAGTACTTC. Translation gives CASHLTGPQETQYF.

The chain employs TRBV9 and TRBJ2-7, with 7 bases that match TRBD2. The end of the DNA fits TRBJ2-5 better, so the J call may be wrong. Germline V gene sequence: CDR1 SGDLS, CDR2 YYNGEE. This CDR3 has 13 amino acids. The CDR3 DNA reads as TGTGCCAGCAGCGTAGCTCCGGGAGGGACCCAGTACTTC. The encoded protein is CASSVAPGGTQYF.

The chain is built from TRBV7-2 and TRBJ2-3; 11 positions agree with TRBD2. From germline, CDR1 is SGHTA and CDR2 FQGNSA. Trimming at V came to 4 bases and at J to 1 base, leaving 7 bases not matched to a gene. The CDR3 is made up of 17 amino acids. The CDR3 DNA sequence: TGTGCCAGCAGCTCCCGCCCGGGACTAGCGGGCACAGATACGCAGTATTTT. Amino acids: CASSSRPGLAGTDTQYF.

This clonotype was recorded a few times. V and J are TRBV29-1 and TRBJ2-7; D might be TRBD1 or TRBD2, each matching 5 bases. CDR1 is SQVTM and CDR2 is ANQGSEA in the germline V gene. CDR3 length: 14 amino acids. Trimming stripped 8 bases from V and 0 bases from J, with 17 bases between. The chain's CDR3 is CSTTGPGGSYEQYF. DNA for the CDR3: TGCAGCACCACGGGACCTGGGGGCTCCTACGAGCAGTACTTC.

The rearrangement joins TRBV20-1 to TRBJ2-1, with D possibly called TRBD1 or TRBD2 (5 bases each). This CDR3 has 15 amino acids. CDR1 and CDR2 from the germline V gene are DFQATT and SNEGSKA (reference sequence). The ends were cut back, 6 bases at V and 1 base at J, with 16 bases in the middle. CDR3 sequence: CSARETELSYNEQFF. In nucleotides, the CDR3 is TGCAGTGCCAGGGAGACGGAGCTTTCCTACAATGAGCAGTTCTTC.